The next 31 T cell receptor beta chains were all read from a single sample in a study of shared clonotypes between healthy human individuals. Assay: immunoSEQ multiplex PCR; the TCRdb copy retains only in-frame clones and omits some. The table has roughly 530,000 clones, around 96% seen once. Sequencing was performed on naive CD4+ T cells sorted from blood. Subset denoted: CD45RA+ positively selected. These TCRs come from a woman aged 25 to 45 in good health.

This sequence joins TRBV11-2 and TRBJ2-6; possible D gene TRBD2, 6 bases. Germline V gene data show CDR1 as SGHAT and CDR2 as FQNNGV. V gave up 3 bases and J gave up 0 bases, with 12 bases separating them. CDR3 size: 17 residues. The CDR3 spells CASSFQGGTSGANVLTF. In DNA form, the CDR3 reads TGTGCCAGCAGCTTTCAAGGAGGGACCTCTGGGGCCAACGTCCTGACTTTC.

The rearrangement joins TRBV7-9 to TRBJ2-5; D is uncertain. The CDR3 loop spans 15 amino acids. CDR1 and CDR2 (germline): SEHNR, FQNEAQ (reference sequence). Trimming shortened V by 7 bases and J by 4 bases, and 19 bases separated the two germline ends. CDR3 in amino acids: CASTQGPPRVETQYF. The CDR3 DNA reads as TGTGCCAGCACCCAAGGACCCCCTCGGGTAGAGACCCAGTACTTC.

This chain links TRBV5-1 with TRBJ1-1, with D uncertain. The CDR3 runs to 13 residues. Germline loops: CDR1 SGHRS, CDR2 YFSETQ. Trimming cost V 0 bases and J 1 base, with 4 bases left between them. The CDR3 bases are TGCGCCAGCAGCTTGGGGGCGAACACTGAAGCTTTCTTT. It yields the protein CASSLGANTEAFF.

The chain couples TRBV28 to TRBJ2-4, with D possibly matching TRBD1 (6 bases). Germline loops: CDR1 MDHEN, CDR2 SYDVKM. Trimming left V 7 bases short and J 2 bases short, with 15 bases between. There are 15 residues in the CDR3. CDR3 bases: TGTGCCAGCACCCTAGGCAGGGGCCCCAAAAACATTCAGTACTTC. As protein: CASTLGRGPKNIQYF.

This clone was found once. The chain is built from TRBV5-4 and TRBJ1-1; TRBD1 matches at 8 bases. The germline CDR1 and CDR2 sequences are SGHNT and YYREEE (reference sequence). The CDR3 contains 14 residues. Trimming at V came to 4 bases and at J to 3 bases, leaving 5 bases not matched to a gene. The CDR3 is CASSQDREDTEAFF. The CDR3 DNA reads as TGTGCCAGCAGCCAGGACAGGGAGGACACTGAAGCTTTCTTT.

The chain has TRBV18 and TRBJ1-3; D not certain. Trimming pared 6 bases from V and 0 bases from J, leaving 12 bases between. The CDR3 sequence is 15 residues long. Germline assignment: CDR1 KGHSH and CDR2 LQKENI. Here the CDR3 reads CASSSTAGSGNTIYF. The DNA for the CDR3 is TGTGCCAGCTCGTCGACGGCCGGCTCTGGAAACACCATATATTTT.

The rearrangement links TRBV6-6 to TRBJ2-7, with a weak D call TRBD2 (6 bases). The ends were cut back, 0 bases at V and 6 bases at J, with 9 bases in the middle. Per germline, CDR1 MNHNY and CDR2 SVGAGI (reference sequence). This CDR3 contains 13 residues. The DNA of the CDR3 is TGTGCCAGCAGTTACTCCGCGGGAACCGAGCAGTACTTC. It is translated as CASSYSAGTEQYF.

The rearrangement joins TRBV5-6 to TRBJ2-7; D remains ambiguous. In germline, CDR1 is SGHDT, CDR2 YYEEEE. V lost 4 bases and J 3 bases, leaving 17 bases between the germline ends. The CDR3 runs 15 residues. CDR3 bases: TGTGCCAGCAGCCCGCAACCCGCACAAGACTACGAGCAGTACTTC. The encoded protein is CASSPQPAQDYEQYF.

This sequence joins TRBV13 and TRBJ1-4; D is undetermined. The germline CDR1 and CDR2 sequences are PRHDT and FYEKMQ (reference sequence). Trimming took 6 bases from V and 3 from J, leaving 14 bases between them. CDR3 size: 15 residues. The CDR3 sequence is CASSFSGLANEKLFF. In nucleotides, the CDR3 is TGTGCCAGCAGTTTTAGTGGTCTGGCTAATGAAAAACTGTTTTTT.

The chain's CDR3 is CASSLPLRGGRTEAFF. DNA for the CDR3: TGTGCCAGCAGCTTACCTCTGAGAGGGGGCAGAACTGAAGCTTTCTTT. The J gene is TRBJ1-1, the V gene TRBV7-9; 7 nucleotides agree with TRBD1. V dropped 2 bases and J dropped 5; count of bases not matched to a gene: 11. This CDR3 has 16 amino acids. Per the germline V gene, CDR1 is SEHNR and CDR2 is FQNEAQ (reference sequence). The entire variable domain, with the rest obtained from reference TRBV7-9 and TRBJ1-1, is as follows: DTGVSQNPRHKITKRGQNVTFRCDPISEHNRLYWYRQTLGQGPEFLTYFQNEAQLEKSRLLSDRFSAERPKGSFSTLEIQRTEQGDSAMYLCASSLPLRGGRTEAFFGQGTRLTVV.

V and J are TRBV6-4 and TRBJ2-2; D may be TRBD1 (6 bases). Trimming removed 6 bases from V and 6 bases from J, with 14 bases in between. The CDR3 spans 14 residues. CDR1 MRHNA and CDR2 SNTAGT come from the germline V gene. The CDR3 nucleotides read TGTGCCAGCAGCCGGGACAATGGTGCCGGGGAGCTGTTTTTT. Protein product: CASSRDNGAGELFF.

This clone was picked up one time. The chain joins TRBV28 to TRBJ1-5; the match to TRBD1 covers 9 bases. The CDR3 consists of 16 residues. The ends lost 3 bases at V and 2 bases at J; junction bases unmatched: 5. Germline loops: CDR1 MDHEN, CDR2 SYDVKM. CDR3 in amino acids: CASSFTGGWGNQPQHF. As DNA, the CDR3 is TGTGCCAGCAGTTTCACAGGGGGCTGGGGCAATCAGCCCCAGCATTTT.

V is TRBV5-1 and J is TRBJ2-5; D possibly corresponds to TRBD1 (5 bases). V lost 6 bases, J lost 2 bases, and 14 bases lay in between. Germline V gene lookup returns CDR1 SGHRS and CDR2 YFSETQ. The length of the CDR3 is 14 residues. The CDR3 sequence is CASKGAELQETQYF. As DNA, the CDR3 is TGCGCCAGCAAAGGGGCAGAGTTACAAGAGACCCAGTACTTC.

This chain joins TRBV7-6 and TRBJ2-1; D possibly corresponds to TRBD2 (6 bases). Germline assignment: CDR1 SGHVS and CDR2 FNYEAQ. CDR3 size: 18 residues. The V end lost 5 bases, the J end lost 6 bases, and 26 bases lay between the germline ends. CDR3 bases: TGTGCCAGCAGCCCGCGGGCCGGGAGTGTCAAAGTGGGCAATGAGCAGTTCTTC. Its protein product is CASSPRAGSVKVGNEQFF.

The chain recombines TRBV6-5 with TRBJ2-1; D might be TRBD1 or TRBD2, each matching 5 bases. CDR1 and CDR2 from the germline V gene are MNHEY and SVGAGI. The V gene lost 7 bases and the J gene lost 5 bases, with 12 bases spanning the gap. The CDR3 runs 13 residues. The CDR3 bases are TGTGCCAGCATGTTCAGGGACGACAATGAGCAGTTCTTC. It yields the protein CASMFRDDNEQFF.

The chain has TRBV21-1 and TRBJ2-3; the table's D call of TRBD2 was not tested on the DNA. TRBV21-1 is a pseudogene. The CDR3 is made up of 19 amino acids. CDR3 in DNA: TGTGCCAGCAGCAAGATACCCGTAAGACTAGCGGACCTCACAGATACGCAGTATTTT. It encodes CASSKIPVRLADLTDTQYF.

The chain uses TRBV28 and TRBJ2-3; 10 bases match TRBD1. CDR3 length: 17 residues. Looked up from germline, CDR1 is MDHEN and CDR2 is SYDVKM. Unmatched junction bases numbered 4, after V lost 0 bases and J lost 1 base. CDR3 residues: CASSLWDRGGRTDTQYF. The DNA for the CDR3 is TGTGCCAGCAGTTTATGGGACAGGGGGGGACGCACAGATACGCAGTATTTT.

The chain recombines TRBV30 with TRBJ2-1; 10 bases are a match to TRBD2. The CDR3 has 15 amino acids. V shed 5 bases, J shed 10 bases, and the junction held 14 bases outside the gene matches. The germline V gene encodes CDR1 GTSNPN and CDR2 SVGIG (reference sequence). The CDR3 region has the DNA TGTGCCTGGTCCCACCCCCTAGCGGGAGAACGAGAGCAGTTCTTC. The encoded protein is CAWSHPLAGEREQFF. Drawing the rest from reference TRBV30 and TRBJ2-1, the complete variable domain is SQTIHQWPATLVQPVGSPLSLECTVEGTSNPNLYWYRQAAGRGLQLLFYSVGIGQISSEVPQNLSASRPQDRQFILSSKKLLLSDSGFYLCAWSHPLAGEREQFFGPGTRLTVL.

The rearrangement joins TRBV10-3 to TRBJ2-7; TRBD2 matches 11 bases. The CDR3 runs to 14 residues. V lost 3 bases and J lost 6; bases outside the gene matches: 4. Germline assignment: CDR1 ENHRY and CDR2 SYGVKD. CDR3 sequence (DNA): TGTGCCATCAGTGAACTAGCGGGAGAGGCCGAGCAGTACTTC. Its translation is CAISELAGEAEQYF.

The V gene is TRBV30, the J gene TRBJ2-3, with 11 bases fitting TRBD2. V shed 5 bases and J 6 bases; nucleotides not matched to a gene: 7. Germline CDR1 is GTSNPN and CDR2 is SVGIG (reference sequence). The CDR3 covers 14 residues. This CDR3 reads CAWGSGRATDTQYF. The CDR3 nucleotides are TGTGCCTGGGGTAGCGGGAGGGCAACGGATACGCAGTATTTT. Filled out from reference TRBV30 and TRBJ2-3, the complete variable domain reads SQTIHQWPATLVQPVGSPLSLECTVEGTSNPNLYWYRQAAGRGLQLLFYSVGIGQISSEVPQNLSASRPQDRQFILSSKKLLLSDSGFYLCAWGSGRATDTQYFGPGTRLTVL.

The genes are TRBV28 and TRBJ1-3; a weak D match, TRBD1 (6 bases). V was pared by 1 base and J by 5 bases, with 12 bases between. The CDR3 covers 15 residues. CDR1 and CDR2 from the germline V gene are MDHEN and SYDVKM. CDR3 DNA sequence: TGTGCCAGCAGTTTATTTGGGGGCCGCCGAAACACCATATATTTT. Encoded protein: CASSLFGGRRNTIYF. The whole variable domain, remainder taken from reference TRBV28 and TRBJ1-3, is DVKVTQSSRYLVKRTGEKVFLECVQDMDHENMFWYRQDPGLGLRLIYFSYDVKMKEKGDIPEGYSVSREKKERFSLILESASTNQTSMYLCASSLFGGRRNTIYFGEGSWLTVV.

V usage is TRBV29-1 and J usage is TRBJ2-7; the match to TRBD2 covers 9 bases. The trim removed 6 bases at V and 4 bases at J, leaving 10 bases unmatched. The CDR3 runs 14 residues. Germline V gene data show CDR1 as SQVTM and CDR2 as ANQGSEA. The CDR3 here is CSVEIAGVGYEQYF. As DNA, the CDR3 is TGCAGCGTAGAAATAGCGGGAGTGGGTTACGAGCAGTACTTC.

J is TRBJ2-2 and V is TRBV5-1; D is ambiguous. There are 16 residues in the CDR3. Germline V lookup: CDR1 SGHRS, CDR2 YFSETQ. Trimming removed 0 bases from V and 2 bases from J, with 11 bases in between. CDR3 sequence reads: CASSLVARQNTGELFF. In nucleotides, the CDR3 is TGCGCCAGCAGCTTGGTGGCGAGACAAAACACCGGGGAGCTGTTTTTT.

On this clone itself: Additional DNA sequences in this sample encode the identical CDR3. The chain has TRBV18 and TRBJ2-7, with TRBD2 identical over 11 bases. From germline, CDR1 is KGHSH and CDR2 LQKENI. The CDR3 length is 15 residues. After removal of 6 bases from V and 1 base from J, the junction contained 5 bases not matched to a gene. The CDR3, as DNA: TGTGCCAGCTCCCCCGGGACTAGCGGTTCCTACGAGCAGTACTTC. Translation gives CASSPGTSGSYEQYF.

The chain uses TRBV7-9 and TRBJ2-1, with D maybe TRBD2 (5 bases). Trimming left V 0 bases short and J 3 bases short, with 15 bases between. This CDR3 region has 17 residues. The V gene's germline CDR1 is SEHNR and CDR2 FQNEAQ (reference sequence). CDR3 sequence (DNA): TGTGCCAGCAGCTTAGCGAACTTCGAGCGGAACTACAATGAGCAGTTCTTC. Protein product: CASSLANFERNYNEQFF.

The chain combines TRBV2 with TRBJ1-4; D remains ambiguous. V lost 6 bases and J 2 bases, leaving 10 bases between the germline ends. Germline loops: CDR1 SNHLY, CDR2 FYNNEI. This CDR3 spans 14 amino acids. CDR3 nucleotides: TGTGCCAGCAGGCTGACCCGGACTAATGAAAAACTGTTTTTT. It translates to CASRLTRTNEKLFF.

The chain has TRBV19 and TRBJ2-6, with a tentative D call TRBD1 (5 bases). Trimming removed 7 bases at V and 0 bases at J, with 7 bases between. This CDR3 has 14 residues. CDR1 is LNHDA and CDR2 is SQIVND in the germline V gene (reference sequence). CDR3 DNA sequence: TGTGCCAGTACGCAGGGCTCTGGGGCCAACGTCCTGACTTTC. Its protein is CASTQGSGANVLTF. The variable domain in full, completed from reference TRBV19 and TRBJ2-6, reads DGGITQSPKYLFRKEGQNVTLSCEQNLNHDAMYWYRQDPGQGLRLIYYSQIVNDFQKGDIAEGYSVSREKKESFPLTVTSAQKNPTAFYLCASTQGSGANVLTFGAGSRLTVL.

The chain employs TRBV28 and TRBJ2-7; TRBD1 matches 9 bases. V dropped 7 bases and J dropped 2; count of bases not matched to a gene: 9. This CDR3 is built from 15 residues. CDR1 is MDHEN, CDR2 SYDVKM, per germline. For the CDR3, the DNA is TGTGCCAGCACAACTACCGGGACAGGGACCTACGAGCAGTACTTC. It encodes CASTTTGTGTYEQYF.

The rearrangement joins TRBV25-1 to TRBJ2-5; D gene uncertain. Germline V CDR1 and CDR2: MGHDK, SYGVNS. V shed 1 base and J shed 2 bases, with 11 bases lying between them. The CDR3 consists of 15 residues. The CDR3 region has the DNA TGTGCCAGCAGTGAATGGGTCACCGAACAAGAGACCCAGTACTTC. The encoded protein is CASSEWVTEQETQYF.

The CDR3: CAISESSESSYNEQFF. CDR3 nucleotides: TGTGCCATCAGTGAGTCTAGCGAGAGCTCCTACAATGAGCAGTTCTTC. The J gene is TRBJ2-1, the V gene TRBV10-3; TRBD2 might be the D (5 bases). In germline, CDR1 is ENHRY, CDR2 SYGVKD. The CDR3 is made up of 16 amino acids. Trimming shortened V by 0 bases and J by 0 bases, and 9 bases separated the two germline ends.

The chain couples TRBV19 to TRBJ1-2; no definite D call. Trimming took 6 bases from V and 8 from J, leaving 10 bases between them. The CDR3 extends over 11 amino acids. Germline CDR1 is LNHDA and CDR2 is SQIVND (reference sequence). The chain's CDR3 is CASSTRWGYTF. The CDR3 nucleotides are TGTGCCAGTAGCACCAGATGGGGCTACACCTTC.